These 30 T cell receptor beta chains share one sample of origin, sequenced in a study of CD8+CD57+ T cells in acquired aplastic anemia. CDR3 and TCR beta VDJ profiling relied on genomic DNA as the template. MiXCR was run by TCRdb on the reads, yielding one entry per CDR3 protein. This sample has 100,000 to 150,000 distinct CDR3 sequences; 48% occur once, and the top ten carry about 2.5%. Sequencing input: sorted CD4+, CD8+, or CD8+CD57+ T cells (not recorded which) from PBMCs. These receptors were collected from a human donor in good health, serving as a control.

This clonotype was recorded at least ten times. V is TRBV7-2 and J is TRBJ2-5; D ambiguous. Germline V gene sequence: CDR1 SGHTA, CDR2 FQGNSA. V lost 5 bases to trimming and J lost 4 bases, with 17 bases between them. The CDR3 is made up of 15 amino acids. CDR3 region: CASSEFSVVRETQYF. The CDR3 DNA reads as TGTGCCAGCAGCGAATTTTCGGTGGTTAGAGAGACCCAGTACTTC.

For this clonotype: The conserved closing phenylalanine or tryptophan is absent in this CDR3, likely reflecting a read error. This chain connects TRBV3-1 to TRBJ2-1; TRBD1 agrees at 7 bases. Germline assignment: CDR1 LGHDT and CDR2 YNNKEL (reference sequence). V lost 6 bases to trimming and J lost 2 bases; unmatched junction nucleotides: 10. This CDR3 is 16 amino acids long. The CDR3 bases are TGTGCCAGCAGTCACAGGGGCTCGCGTCCCTACAATGAGCAGTTCTCC. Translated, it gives CASSHRGSRPYNEQFS.

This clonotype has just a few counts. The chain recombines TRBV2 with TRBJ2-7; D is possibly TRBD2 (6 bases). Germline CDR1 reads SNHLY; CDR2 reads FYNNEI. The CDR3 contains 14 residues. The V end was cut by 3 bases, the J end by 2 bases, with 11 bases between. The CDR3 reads CASSDGGIPYEQYF. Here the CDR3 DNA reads TGTGCCAGCAGTGACGGGGGAATCCCCTACGAGCAGTACTTC.

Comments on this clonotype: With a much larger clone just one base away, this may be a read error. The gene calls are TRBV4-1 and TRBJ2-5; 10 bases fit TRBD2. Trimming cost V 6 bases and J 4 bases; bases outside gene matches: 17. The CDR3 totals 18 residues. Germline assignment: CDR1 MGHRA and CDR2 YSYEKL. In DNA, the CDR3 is TGCGCCAGCAGTCTAGGAGAAGCGGGGGGGCCGGGGGCAGAGACCCAGTACTTC. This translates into CASSLGEAGGPGAETQYF.

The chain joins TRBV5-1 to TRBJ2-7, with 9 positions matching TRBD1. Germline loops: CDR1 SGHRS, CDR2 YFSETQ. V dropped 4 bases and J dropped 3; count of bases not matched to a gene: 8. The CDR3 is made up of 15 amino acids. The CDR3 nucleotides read TGCGCCAGCAGCGTGGGACAGGGTGGTAACTACGAGCAGTACTTC. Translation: CASSVGQGGNYEQYF.

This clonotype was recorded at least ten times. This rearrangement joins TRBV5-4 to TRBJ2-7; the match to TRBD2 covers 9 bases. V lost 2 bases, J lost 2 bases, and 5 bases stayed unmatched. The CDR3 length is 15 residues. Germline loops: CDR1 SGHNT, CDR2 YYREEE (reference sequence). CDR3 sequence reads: CASSFRGGGAYEQYF. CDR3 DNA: TGTGCCAGCAGCTTTAGGGGCGGGGGGGCCTACGAGCAGTACTTC. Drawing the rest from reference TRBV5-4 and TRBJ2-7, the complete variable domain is ETGVTQSPTHLIKTRGQQVTLRCSSQSGHNTVSWYQQALGQGPQFIFQYYREEENGRGNFPPRFSGLQFPNYSSELNVNALELDDSALYLCASSFRGGGAYEQYFGPGTRLTVT.

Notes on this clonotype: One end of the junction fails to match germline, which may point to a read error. CDR3 bases: TGCAGTGCCAGAGATCTCCGAGGGGTGGACGATACGCAGTATTTT. Amino acids: CSARDLRGVDDTQYF. This chain links TRBV20-1 with TRBJ2-3; D may be TRBD1 or TRBD2 (5 bases each). Germline V gene sequence: CDR1 DFQATT, CDR2 SNEGSKA (reference sequence). This CDR3 spans 15 amino acids.

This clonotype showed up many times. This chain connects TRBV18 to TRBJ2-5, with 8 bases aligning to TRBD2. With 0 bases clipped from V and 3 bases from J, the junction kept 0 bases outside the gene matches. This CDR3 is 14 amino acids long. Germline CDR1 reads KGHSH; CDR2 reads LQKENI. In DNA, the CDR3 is TGTGCCAGCTCACCACCGACTAGCGAAGAGACCCAGTACTTC. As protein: CASSPPTSEETQYF.

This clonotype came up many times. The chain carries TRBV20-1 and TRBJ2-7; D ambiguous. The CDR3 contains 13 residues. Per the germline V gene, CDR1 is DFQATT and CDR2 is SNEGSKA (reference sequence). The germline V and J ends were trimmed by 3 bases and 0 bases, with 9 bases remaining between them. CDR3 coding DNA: TGCAGTGCTAGTTACAAAAGCTCCTACGAGCAGTACTTC. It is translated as CSASYKSSYEQYF.

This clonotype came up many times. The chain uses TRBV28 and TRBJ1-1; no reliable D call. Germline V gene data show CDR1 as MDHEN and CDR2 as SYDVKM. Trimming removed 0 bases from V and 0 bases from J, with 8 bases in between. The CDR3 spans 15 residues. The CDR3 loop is CASSLWDNMNTEAFF. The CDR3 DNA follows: TGTGCCAGCAGTTTATGGGATAACATGAACACTGAAGCTTTCTTT.

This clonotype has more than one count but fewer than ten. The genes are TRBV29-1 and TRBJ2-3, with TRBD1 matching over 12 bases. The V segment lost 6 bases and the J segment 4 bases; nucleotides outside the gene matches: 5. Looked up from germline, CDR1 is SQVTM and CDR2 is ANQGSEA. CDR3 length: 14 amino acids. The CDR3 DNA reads TGCAGCGTGGATGGGACAGGGGGCGCAGATACGCAGTATTTT. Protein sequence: CSVDGTGGADTQYF.

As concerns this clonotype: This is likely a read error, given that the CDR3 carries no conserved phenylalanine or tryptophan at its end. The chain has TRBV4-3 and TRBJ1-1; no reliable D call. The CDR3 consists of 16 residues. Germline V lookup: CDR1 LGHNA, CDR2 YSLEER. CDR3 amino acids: CAGSQAPGLMNTEAFL. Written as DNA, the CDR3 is TGCGCCGGCAGCCAAGCCCCTGGACTGATGAACACTGAAGCTTTCTTA.

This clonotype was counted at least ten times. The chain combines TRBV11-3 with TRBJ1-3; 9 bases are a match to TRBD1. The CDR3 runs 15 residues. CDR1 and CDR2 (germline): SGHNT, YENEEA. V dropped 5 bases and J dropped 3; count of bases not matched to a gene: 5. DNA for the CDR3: TGTGCCAGCAGCCCAGGGACAGGGAGTGGAAACACCATATATTTT. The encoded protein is CASSPGTGSGNTIYF.

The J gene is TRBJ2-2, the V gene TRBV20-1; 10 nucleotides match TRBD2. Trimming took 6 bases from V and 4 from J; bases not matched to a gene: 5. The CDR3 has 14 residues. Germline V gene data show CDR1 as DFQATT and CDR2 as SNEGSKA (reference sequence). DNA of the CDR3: TGCAGTGCCCCTAGCGGGGGTTTCACCGGGGAGCTGTTTTTT. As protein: CSAPSGGFTGELFF.

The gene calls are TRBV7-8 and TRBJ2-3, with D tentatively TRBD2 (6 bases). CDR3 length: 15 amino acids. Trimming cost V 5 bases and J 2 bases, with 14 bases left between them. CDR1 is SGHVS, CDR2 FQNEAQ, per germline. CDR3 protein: CASSLGGRNTDTQYF. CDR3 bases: TGTGCCAGCAGCCTCGGGGGACGGAACACAGATACGCAGTATTTT.

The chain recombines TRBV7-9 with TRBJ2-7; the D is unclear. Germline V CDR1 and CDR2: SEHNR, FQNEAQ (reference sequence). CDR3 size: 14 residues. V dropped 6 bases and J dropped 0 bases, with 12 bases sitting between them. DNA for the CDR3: TGTGCCAGCAGTGCCATTGGGGTCTCCTACGAGCAGTACTTC. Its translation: CASSAIGVSYEQYF. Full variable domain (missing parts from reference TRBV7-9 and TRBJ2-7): DTGVSQNPRHKITKRGQNVTFRCDPISEHNRLYWYRQTLGQGPEFLTYFQNEAQLEKSRLLSDRFSAERPKGSFSTLEIQRTEQGDSAMYLCASSAIGVSYEQYFGPGTRLTVT.

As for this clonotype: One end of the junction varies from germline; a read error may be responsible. In nucleotides, the CDR3 is TGTGCCAGCAGTTACCGGAGGACAGGGGGCGGCTATGGCCACACCTTC. The encoded protein is CASSYRRTGGGYGHTF. The chain is built from TRBV6-2 or TRBV6-3 and TRBJ1-2, with 11 bases lining up with TRBD1. The CDR3 runs 16 residues. CDR1 and CDR2 from the germline V gene are MNHEY and SVGEGT.

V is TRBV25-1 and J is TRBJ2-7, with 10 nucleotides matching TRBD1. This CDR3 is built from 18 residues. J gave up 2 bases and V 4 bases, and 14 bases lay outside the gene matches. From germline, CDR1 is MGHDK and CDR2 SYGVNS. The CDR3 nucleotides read TGTGCCAGCAGTGGAAGCCTCAAGACAGGGGGCCTGACCTACGAGCAGTACTTC. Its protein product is CASSGSLKTGGLTYEQYF.

CDR3 sequence reads: CASSLGLAYYEQYF. The CDR3 nucleotides are TGTGCCAGCAGTTTAGGGCTAGCGTACTACGAGCAGTACTTC. The chain carries TRBV2 and TRBJ2-7; D is perhaps TRBD2 (6 bases). Trimming shortened V by 5 bases and J by 3 bases, and 14 bases separated the two germline ends. Germline CDR1 reads SNHLY; CDR2 reads FYNNEI. The CDR3 loop spans 14 amino acids.

DNA of the CDR3: TGTGCCAGCAGCCCCACCCAGAGGGGGGATGAAAAACTGTTTTTT. Its translation: CASSPTQRGDEKLFF. V gene TRBV3-1 combines with J gene TRBJ1-4; D is possibly TRBD1 (6 bases). Trimming left V 4 bases short and J 6 bases short, with 15 bases between. The CDR3 runs 15 residues. In germline, CDR1 is LGHDT, CDR2 YNNKEL (reference sequence).

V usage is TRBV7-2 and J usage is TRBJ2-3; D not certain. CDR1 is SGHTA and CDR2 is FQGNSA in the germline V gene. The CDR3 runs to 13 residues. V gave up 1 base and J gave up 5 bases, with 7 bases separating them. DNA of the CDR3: TGTGCCAGCAGCTTAGTACATCGAGATACGCAGTATTTT. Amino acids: CASSLVHRDTQYF.

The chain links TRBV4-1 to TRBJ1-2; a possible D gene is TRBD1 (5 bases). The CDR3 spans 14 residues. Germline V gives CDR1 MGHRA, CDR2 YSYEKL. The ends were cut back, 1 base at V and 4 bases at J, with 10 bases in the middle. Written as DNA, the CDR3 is TGCGCCAGCAGCCAAGTGGGGGACTCCTATGGCTACACCTTC. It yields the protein CASSQVGDSYGYTF.

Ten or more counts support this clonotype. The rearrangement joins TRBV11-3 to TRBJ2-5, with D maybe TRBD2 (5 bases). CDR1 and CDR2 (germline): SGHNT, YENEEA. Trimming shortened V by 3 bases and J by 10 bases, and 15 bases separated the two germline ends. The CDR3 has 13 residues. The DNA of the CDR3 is TGTGCCAGCAGCTTGCAGGAAGCGGTGAGCCAGTACTTC. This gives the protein CASSLQEAVSQYF.

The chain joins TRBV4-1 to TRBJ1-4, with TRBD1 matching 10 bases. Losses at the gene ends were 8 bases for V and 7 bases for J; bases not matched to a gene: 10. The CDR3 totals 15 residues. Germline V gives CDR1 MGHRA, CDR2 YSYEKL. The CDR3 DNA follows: TGCGCCAGCGGGACCCAGACAGGGGGCCGTGAAAAACTGTTTTTT. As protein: CASGTQTGGREKLFF.

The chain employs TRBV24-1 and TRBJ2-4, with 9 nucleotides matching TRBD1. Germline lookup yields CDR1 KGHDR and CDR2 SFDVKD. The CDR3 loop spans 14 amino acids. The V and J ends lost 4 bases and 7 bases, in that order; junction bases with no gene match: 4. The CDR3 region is CATSDSTGGNIQYF. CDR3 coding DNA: TGTGCCACCAGTGACTCGACAGGGGGGAACATTCAGTACTTC.

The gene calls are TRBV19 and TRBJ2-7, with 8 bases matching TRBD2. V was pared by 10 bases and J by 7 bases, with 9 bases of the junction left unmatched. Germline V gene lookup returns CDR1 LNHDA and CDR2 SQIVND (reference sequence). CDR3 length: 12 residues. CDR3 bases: TGTGCCACCGACGCGGGAGGTCGAGAGCAGTACTTC. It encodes CATDAGGREQYF.

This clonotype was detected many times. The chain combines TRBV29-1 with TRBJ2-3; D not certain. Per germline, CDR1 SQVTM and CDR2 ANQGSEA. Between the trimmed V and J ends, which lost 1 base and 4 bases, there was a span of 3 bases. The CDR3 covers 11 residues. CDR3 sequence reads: CSVEVADTQYF. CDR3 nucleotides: TGCAGCGTTGAAGTGGCAGATACGCAGTATTTT.

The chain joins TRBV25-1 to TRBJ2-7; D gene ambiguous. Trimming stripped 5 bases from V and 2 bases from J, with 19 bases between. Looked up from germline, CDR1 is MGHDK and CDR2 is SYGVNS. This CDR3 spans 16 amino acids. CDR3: CASSYRASGRAYEQYF. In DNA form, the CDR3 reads TGTGCCAGCAGTTATAGGGCTTCCGGACGGGCCTACGAGCAGTACTTC.

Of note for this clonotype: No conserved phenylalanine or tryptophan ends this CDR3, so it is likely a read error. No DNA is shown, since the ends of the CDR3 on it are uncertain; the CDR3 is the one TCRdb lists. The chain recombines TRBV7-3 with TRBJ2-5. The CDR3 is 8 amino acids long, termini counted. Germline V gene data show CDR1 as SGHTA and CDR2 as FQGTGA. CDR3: CASSLNGA.

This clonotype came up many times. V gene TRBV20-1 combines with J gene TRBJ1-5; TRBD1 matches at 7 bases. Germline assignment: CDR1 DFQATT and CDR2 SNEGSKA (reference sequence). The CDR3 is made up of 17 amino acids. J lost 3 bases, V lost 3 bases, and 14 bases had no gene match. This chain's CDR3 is CSARGGGRGADNQPQHF. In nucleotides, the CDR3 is TGCAGTGCTAGGGGTGGCGGCAGGGGGGCGGACAATCAGCCCCAGCATTTT.